The 17 T cell receptor beta chains presented below share a single source sample, sequenced in a study of human T cells and chemical hapten exposure. Sample time point: patch test 1, 2 weeks after DPC sensitization. Treatment meaning: therapeutic diphenylcyclopropenone sensitization with weekly scalp DPC. MiXCR, applied by TCRdb to the RACE reads, yields one record per CDR3 protein. The data hold tens of thousands of distinct CDR3 sequences, with around 30% observed a single time. This material consisted of whole blood, taken in connection with sensitization to the hapten diphenylcyclopropenone (DPC). The receptors were gathered from a man aged 40-49 years with alopecia areata. Some clones in this sample may be carry-over from other donors' samples.

The J gene is TRBJ2-3, the V gene TRBV2; 12 bases align to TRBD2. Germline CDR1 SNHLY, CDR2 FYNNEI. CDR3 length: 15 amino acids. V gave up 6 bases and J gave up 4 bases; unmatched junction bases: 5. The CDR3 region has the DNA TGTGCCAGCAGACGACTAGCGGGAGCTCCAGATACGCAGTATTTT. Its translation: CASRRLAGAPDTQYF.

V usage is TRBV3-1 and J usage is TRBJ2-1; D might be TRBD1 (6 bases). The CDR3 is 14 amino acids. Germline V gene data show CDR1 as LGHDT and CDR2 as YNNKEL (reference sequence). V was cut by 7 bases and J by 4 bases, with 14 bases left in between. CDR3 coding DNA: TGTGCCAGCAAGGGCAGGGGTACTTACAATGAGCAGTTCTTC. It encodes CASKGRGTYNEQFF.

In its sample, this clonotype was seen a few times. The chain carries TRBV27 and TRBJ2-7; 9 bases map to TRBD2. V was pared by 2 bases and J by 4 bases, with 3 bases of the junction left unmatched. Germline assignment: CDR1 MNHEY and CDR2 SMNVEV (reference sequence). The CDR3 is made up of 14 amino acids. The DNA for the CDR3 is TGTGCCAGCAGTTTAGAGGCGGGAGGGTACGAGCAGTACTTC. It yields the protein CASSLEAGGYEQYF.

This CDR3 reads CASSTTGAQYEQYF. The CDR3 DNA reads TGTGCCAGCAGCACCACCGGGGCCCAGTACGAGCAGTACTTC. The V and J genes are TRBV5-6 and TRBJ2-7; perhaps D is TRBD1 or TRBD2 (5 bases each). Germline CDR1 is SGHDT and CDR2 is YYEEEE. Trimming left V 4 bases short and J 4 bases short, with 15 bases between. There are 14 residues in the CDR3.

The gene calls are TRBV6-1 and TRBJ1-4; weak D call: TRBD1 (5 bases). With 5 bases removed from V and 2 bases from J, the gap between germline ends came to 9 bases. The CDR3 covers 14 residues. Germline values: CDR1 MNHNS, CDR2 SASEGT. CDR3 DNA sequence: TGTGCCAGCAGTTCGGGGGTGACTAATGAAAAACTGTTTTTT. This sequence encodes CASSSGVTNEKLFF.

This clonotype was recorded a few times. The gene calls are TRBV7-2 and TRBJ2-1; possible D gene TRBD1, 6 bases. V dropped 0 bases and J dropped 5 bases, with 8 bases sitting between them. The CDR3 sequence is 14 residues long. CDR1 is SGHTA and CDR2 is FQGNSA in the germline V gene. CDR3 amino acids: CASSLAGGNNEQFF. In nucleotides, the CDR3 is TGTGCCAGCAGCTTAGCAGGGGGAAACAATGAGCAGTTCTTC.

This clonotype was picked up a small number of times. This chain links TRBV20-1 with TRBJ2-5; D is unresolved. Trimming removed 6 bases from V and 5 bases from J, with 19 bases in between. Germline V gene lookup returns CDR1 DFQATT and CDR2 SNEGSKA (reference sequence). CDR3 length: 14 residues. For the CDR3, the DNA is TGCAGTGCCCAACCCCCCCCCGGGCTCGAGACCCAGTACTTC. Translated: CSAQPPPGLETQYF.

The chain recombines TRBV12-3 or TRBV12-4 with TRBJ2-2, with unresolved D. The CDR3 is 15 residues long. Deletions cut 3 bases from V and 5 bases from J, with 13 bases between. CDR3 bases: TGTGCCAGCAGTTTTGGCCTGGGCGGAACCGGGGAGCTGTTTTTT. Translated: CASSFGLGGTGELFF.

The DNA for the CDR3 is TGCAGTGCTAGAGATTTGGGACCGTTCAATCAGCCCCAGCATTTT. Translation: CSARDLGPFNQPQHF. The chain carries TRBV20-1 and TRBJ1-5, with a possible D match to TRBD1 (5 bases). Germline assignment: CDR1 DFQATT and CDR2 SNEGSKA (reference sequence). V was clipped by 0 bases and J by 3 bases, with 12 bases between them. CDR3 length: 15 amino acids.

The chain recombines TRBV21-1 with TRBJ1-2; the D call of TRBD1 is as the table states it, not checked on the DNA. TRBV21-1 is a pseudogene segment. The CDR3 runs to 17 residues. The CDR3 region is CASSKAPRGTGGGGYTF. The CDR3 DNA reads as TGTGCCAGCAGCAAAGCGCCCAGGGGGACAGGGGGAGGTGGCTACACCTTC.

V is TRBV12-3 or TRBV12-4 and J is TRBJ1-5, with D perhaps matching TRBD1 (5 bases). Trimming took off 4 bases at V and 4 bases at J, with 11 bases between the two ends. There are 14 residues in the CDR3. CDR3 region: CASSSTDPNQPQHF. The CDR3 nucleotides are TGTGCCAGCAGTTCGACAGACCCAAATCAGCCCCAGCATTTT.

V usage is TRBV5-1 and J usage is TRBJ1-1, with TRBD1 identical over 7 bases. V shed 1 base and J 2 bases; nucleotides not matched to a gene: 8. Germline V CDR1 and CDR2: SGHRS, YFSETQ. CDR3 size: 16 residues. CDR3 coding DNA: TGCGCCAGCAGCTTGACCGTACAGGGGACCAACACTGAAGCTTTCTTT. Amino acid sequence: CASSLTVQGTNTEAFF.

The chain employs TRBV6-5 and TRBJ1-1; weak D call: TRBD1 (6 bases). V was cut by 5 bases and J by 5 bases, with 15 bases left in between. CDR3 length: 14 residues. Germline CDR1 and CDR2: MNHEY and SVGAGI. This CDR3 is CASSGAGGRTEAFF. CDR3 nucleotide sequence: TGTGCCAGCAGTGGCGCGGGGGGCAGGACTGAAGCTTTCTTT.

The chain is built from TRBV6-1 and TRBJ2-5, with D perhaps TRBD2 (5 bases). Germline CDR1 MNHNS, CDR2 SASEGT. The CDR3 runs to 15 residues. Deletions cut 0 bases from V and 1 base from J, with 9 bases between. The chain's CDR3 is CASSEALGVQETQYF. CDR3 bases: TGTGCCAGCAGTGAAGCGCTCGGGGTCCAAGAGACCCAGTACTTC.

This clonotype was observed a handful of times. The V gene is TRBV7-2, the J gene TRBJ2-7; no definite D call. Germline lookup yields CDR1 SGHTA and CDR2 FQGNSA. This CDR3 has 16 residues. V lost 3 bases, J lost 6 bases, and 21 bases lay in between. CDR3 nucleotide sequence: TGTGCCAGCAGCTTGGCCCCGGCCAGGCCCACCGGCGAGCAGTACTTC. Its protein is CASSLAPARPTGEQYF.

The chain is built from TRBV3-1 and TRBJ1-1; D is perhaps TRBD1 (5 bases). This CDR3 has 14 residues. Per the germline V gene, CDR1 is LGHDT and CDR2 is YNNKEL (reference sequence). V lost 6 bases, J lost 0 bases, and 11 bases lay in between. CDR3 in DNA: TGTGCCAGCAGACTCGACAGCATGAACACTGAAGCTTTCTTT. It encodes CASRLDSMNTEAFF.

The chain links TRBV28 to TRBJ1-4; D not certain. Germline V gives CDR1 MDHEN, CDR2 SYDVKM. V was shortened by 3 bases and J by 1 base, with 6 bases between the two germline ends. The CDR3 runs to 14 residues. The CDR3 DNA is TGTGCCAGCAGTTTCGGCGGAACTAATGAAAAACTGTTTTTT. This codes for CASSFGGTNEKLFF. Combining the CDR3 with reference TRBV28 and TRBJ1-4 gives the whole variable domain DVKVTQSSRYLVKRTGEKVFLECVQDMDHENMFWYRQDPGLGLRLIYFSYDVKMKEKGDIPEGYSVSREKKERFSLILESASTNQTSMYLCASSFGGTNEKLFFGSGTQLSVL.